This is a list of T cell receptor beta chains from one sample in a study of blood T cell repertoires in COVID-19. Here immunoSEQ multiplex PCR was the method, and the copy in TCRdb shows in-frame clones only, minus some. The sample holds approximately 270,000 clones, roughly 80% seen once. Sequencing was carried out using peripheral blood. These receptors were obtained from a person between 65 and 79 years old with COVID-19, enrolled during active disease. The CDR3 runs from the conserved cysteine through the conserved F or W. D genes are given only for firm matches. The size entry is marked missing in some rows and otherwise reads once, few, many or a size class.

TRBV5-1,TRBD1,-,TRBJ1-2,TGCGCCAGCACCCCCGGGGACAGGGAAAACTATGGCTACACCTTC,CASTPGDRENYGYTF
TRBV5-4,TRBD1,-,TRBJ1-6,TGTGCCAGCAGTTTGAGGGACAGCTACTTCTCACCCCTCCACTTT,CASSLRDSYFSPLHF
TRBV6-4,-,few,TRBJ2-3,TGTGCCAGCAGTGATAACAGAGATACGCAGTATTTT,CASSDNRDTQYF
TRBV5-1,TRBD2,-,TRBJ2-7,TGCGCCAGCAGCCCTGGGACTAGCGGGGGGGTCTACGAGCAGTACTTC,CASSPGTSGGVYEQYF
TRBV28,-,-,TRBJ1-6,TGTGCCAGCAGTTCAGGGGTTTCACCCCTCCACTTT,CASSSGVSPLHF
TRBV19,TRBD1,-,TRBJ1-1,TGTGCCAGTAGGCCGGGACAGGGAAACACTGAAGCTTTCTTT,CASRPGQGNTEAFF
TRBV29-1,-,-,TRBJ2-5,TGCAGCGTTGAACCCCGGGGACTGTATTCCCAGTACTTC,CSVEPRGLYSQYF
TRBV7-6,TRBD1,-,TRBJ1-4,TGTGCCAGCAGCCTCGCTGGGTGGACAGGGAGTGAAAAACTGTTTTTT,CASSLAGWTGSEKLFF
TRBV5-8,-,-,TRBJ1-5,TGTGCCAGCAGCTTTCCACAGGGATTCAATCAGCCCCAGCATTTT,CASSFPQGFNQPQHF
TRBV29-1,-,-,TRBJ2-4,TGCAGCGTTGAATGGGCTGAGGGCATTCAGTACTTC,CSVEWAEGIQYF
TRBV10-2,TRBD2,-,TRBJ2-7,TGCGCCAGCAGCCCGGGAGGGGCCCCGTCCGAGCAGTACTTC,CASSPGGAPSEQYF